Following are 3 T cell receptor beta chains from one sample sequenced in a study of cytomegalovirus exposure and HLA in healthy donors. This PCR relied on a set of 60 Vbeta primers and 13 Jbeta primers. Using immunoSEQ multiplex PCR, the repertoire was profiled, and TCRdb retains in-frame clones only, with some absent. The data contain fewer than 300,000 clones, around 86% of them singletons. The sample taken for sequencing was PBMCs. The receptor source for this set is a man between 35 and 55 years old in good health and CMV-seropositive.

The chain couples TRBV7-8 to TRBJ1-3, with D possibly matching TRBD1 (5 bases). The CDR3 loop spans 16 amino acids. CDR1 is SGHVS, CDR2 FQNEAQ, per germline. Trimming cost V 2 bases and J 3 bases, with 14 bases left between them. The CDR3 reads CASSLLQGPGGNTIYF. For the CDR3, the DNA is TGTGCCAGCAGCTTACTTCAGGGTCCTGGTGGAAACACCATATATTTT.

J is TRBJ2-4 and V is TRBV7-2, with unresolved D. Germline CDR1 SGHTA, CDR2 FQGNSA. The CDR3 extends over 15 amino acids. Trimming cost V 1 base and J 3 bases, with 10 bases left between them. The CDR3 DNA reads TGTGCCAGCAGCTTAGGCCGGTACGACAAAAACATTCAGTACTTC. Its translation is CASSLGRYDKNIQYF.

This sequence joins TRBV7-2 and TRBJ2-7, with 14 bases aligning to TRBD2. Germline CDR1 SGHTA, CDR2 FQGNSA. J lost 7 bases, V lost 4 bases, and 6 bases had no gene match. The CDR3 is 15 residues long. The DNA of the CDR3 is TGTGCCAGCAGCTCGGGACTAGCGGGAGTCAATGAGCAGTACTTC. Encoded protein: CASSSGLAGVNEQYF.